The 8 T cell receptor beta chains below all came from one sample that was sequenced in a study of shared clonotypes between healthy human individuals. Clones were sequenced by immunoSEQ multiplex PCR, and TCRdb holds only the in-frame ones, with some missing. The repertoire holds around 2.1 million clones, with almost 96% as singletons. What was sequenced was naive CD4+ T cells sorted from blood. The subset here: CD45RA+ positively selected. Receptor source: a man between 18 and 29 years old in good health.

This chain links TRBV27 with TRBJ2-7; TRBD1 matches 7 bases. V gave up 5 bases and J gave up 0 bases; unmatched junction bases: 13. Germline CDR1 and CDR2: MNHEY and SMNVEV (reference sequence). The CDR3 extends over 17 amino acids. The CDR3, as DNA: TGTGCCAGCAGTCCGAGGGACAGCGTCACCACCTCCTACGAGCAGTACTTC. This codes for CASSPRDSVTTSYEQYF.

The chain couples TRBV5-1 to TRBJ2-1; 10 nucleotides agree with TRBD2. Germline CDR1 and CDR2: SGHRS and YFSETQ. The CDR3 is 17 residues long. V trimming: 0 bases; J trimming: 5 bases; junction bases outside the gene matches: 8. CDR3 DNA: TGCGCCAGCAGCTTGGTCCCCCCTAGCGGGGGCCACAATGAGCAGTTCTTC. Translated: CASSLVPPSGGHNEQFF.

V gene TRBV7-9 combines with J gene TRBJ2-7, with 9 bases fitting TRBD1. CDR1 SEHNR and CDR2 FQNEAQ come from the germline V gene (reference sequence). CDR3 length equals 14 residues. Germline trimming cut 6 bases from V and 9 bases from J; bases unmatched to any gene: 12. The CDR3 loop is CASSYPGQGGLQYF. CDR3 DNA: TGTGCCAGCAGTTACCCGGGACAGGGAGGTTTGCAGTACTTC.

The rearrangement uses TRBV18 and TRBJ1-4; perhaps TRBD1 as D (6 bases). V lost 2 bases to trimming and J lost 0 bases, with 10 bases between them. The V gene's germline CDR1 is KGHSH and CDR2 LQKENI. This CDR3 has 16 amino acids. The CDR3 loop is CASSPGQRPTNEKLFF. The CDR3 DNA follows: TGTGCCAGCTCACCAGGACAGAGACCAACTAATGAAAAACTGTTTTTT.

Concerning this clone itself: Different DNA sequences within this sample yield the same CDR3. DNA for the CDR3: TGTGCCAGCAGCTTATGGACTACTAACACCGGGGAGCTGTTTTTT. It yields the protein CASSLWTTNTGELFF. V is TRBV7-2 and J is TRBJ2-2; weak D call: TRBD2 (6 bases). Trimming pared 2 bases from V and 2 bases from J, leaving 9 bases between. CDR1 is SGHTA, CDR2 FQGNSA, per germline. The CDR3 loop spans 15 amino acids.

In the case of this clone: This CDR3 is also generated by other DNA sequences in the sample. This chain links TRBV6-5 with TRBJ2-2, with no clear D. Germline loops: CDR1 MNHEY, CDR2 SVGAGI. The CDR3 length is 13 residues. V dropped 3 bases and J dropped 4 bases, with 6 bases sitting between them. The CDR3 loop reads CASSYSGTGELFF. The CDR3 DNA is TGTGCCAGCAGTTATAGTGGCACCGGGGAGCTGTTTTTT.

The J gene is TRBJ2-3, the V gene TRBV6-6, with 7 bases matching TRBD1. This CDR3 is built from 13 residues. Germline V gene data show CDR1 as MNHNY and CDR2 as SVGAGI (reference sequence). Germline trimming cut 7 bases from V and 2 bases from J; bases unmatched to any gene: 3. CDR3 in amino acids: CASTGQVTDTQYF. In DNA form, the CDR3 reads TGTGCCAGCACCGGACAGGTCACAGATACGCAGTATTTT.

The chain employs TRBV6-5 and TRBJ1-1; D remains ambiguous. Trimming cost V 10 bases and J 5 bases, with 20 bases left between them. Germline V lookup: CDR1 MNHEY, CDR2 SVGAGI. This CDR3 spans 14 amino acids. CDR3 DNA sequence: TGTGCCACGTTGACCAAGGAGTTCGGGACTGAAGCTTTCTTT. As protein: CATLTKEFGTEAFF.